This TCR beta chain is from a study of cytomegalovirus exposure and HLA in healthy donors. Measured with immunoSEQ multiplex PCR; TCRdb has only the in-frame clones, and not every one. The table shows some 60,000 clones, with approximately 96% occurring only once. Trimming pared 1 base from V and 2 bases from J, leaving 8 bases between. Germline V gene data show CDR1 as LGHNA and CDR2 as YNFKEQ. This CDR3 is built from 14 residues. The clonotype comes from a man aged 18 to 35 in good health and CMV-seronegative. This rearrangement joins TRBV4-2 to TRBJ2-5, with D hard to call. The sequencing input was PBMCs. CDR3 coding DNA: TGTGCCAGCAGCCAAGGAGGAACACAAGAGACCCAGTACTTC. It codes for CASSQGGTQETQYF.